This TCR beta chain was obtained from a study of blood T cell repertoires in COVID-19. Study information: Samples representing acute and convalescent COVID-19 were sourced from the United States, Italy and Spain. T cells, B-cell-depleted T cells, or PBMCs supplied cDNA or gDNA.

Authors' processing steps: Amplification from reference gene primers served as the basis for estimated nucleated cell counts. The protocol was immunoSEQ multiplex PCR, while the TCRdb copy is restricted to in-frame clones and leaves out a portion. V, J and clone size are taken as reported in that table, and D and trimming were inferred from the DNA itself. The sample lists 35,000 to 55,000 clones; 87% were seen once. Trimming left V 3 bases short and J 3 bases short, with 7 bases between. The CDR3 is 13 residues long. CDR1 and CDR2 from the germline V gene are SGHTS and YDEGEE. V is TRBV5-8 and J is TRBJ1-5, with D uncertain. The TCR comes from a human donor in a cohort sampled during active COVID-19. Sequenced input: peripheral blood. Here the CDR3 reads CASSWAVNQPQHF. CDR3 in DNA: TGTGCCAGCAGCTGGGCAGTCAATCAGCCCCAGCATTTT.